This TCR beta chain appears in the sequencing data of a study of cytomegalovirus exposure and HLA in healthy donors. Amplification used 60 Vbeta primers and 13 Jbeta primers. Repertoires were generated with immunoSEQ multiplex PCR, while TCRdb's copy carries only in-frame clones and drops some. The sample lists roughly 45,000 clones, around 77% seen once, with approximately 1.4% in the top ten. The germline V gene has CDR1 MDHEN and CDR2 SYDVKM. The V gene end was trimmed by 4 bases and the J gene end by 8 bases; junction bases not matched to a gene: 13. The CDR3 loop spans 16 amino acids. The rearrangement joins TRBV28 to TRBJ2-1; TRBD1 matches at 8 bases. This sequence was found in a man aged 30 to 39 in good health and CMV-seronegative. The sequencing input was PBMCs. The CDR3 DNA sequence: TGTGCCAGCAGTTCTCCCGGCAGGGGGCGTGGAGATGAGCAGTTCTTC. This translates into CASSSPGRGRGDEQFF.